These 31 T cell receptor beta chains came from one sample sequenced in a study of blood T cell repertoires in COVID-19. Repertoires were generated with immunoSEQ multiplex PCR, while TCRdb's copy carries only in-frame clones and drops some. The sample consists of some 220,000 clones, over 75% of them appearing once. The sequenced sample was peripheral blood. Source of these receptors: a woman aged 70-85 years with COVID-19, enrolled during active disease.

This clone came up a few times. The genes are TRBV5-6 and TRBJ1-5, with D possibly matching TRBD1 (6 bases). This CDR3 is built from 17 residues. Trimming cost V 2 bases and J 0 bases, with 15 bases left between them. Germline CDR1 SGHDT, CDR2 YYEEEE. CDR3 bases: TGTGCCAGCAGCTTTTACCCGAACAGGGATAGCAATCAGCCCCAGCATTTT. It encodes CASSFYPNRDSNQPQHF.

This clone was seen once. The chain carries TRBV12-3 or TRBV12-4 and TRBJ1-2; a weak D match, TRBD1 (5 bases). The CDR3 is 13 amino acids. V dropped 2 bases and J dropped 7 bases, with 11 bases sitting between them. CDR3 nucleotide sequence: TGTGCCAGCAGTTTATCAGGGTCCGGTGGCTACACCTTC. It is translated as CASSLSGSGGYTF.

The rearrangement joins TRBV28 to TRBJ1-3; D call uncertain. Germline V gene lookup returns CDR1 MDHEN and CDR2 SYDVKM. V dropped 4 bases and J dropped 5 bases, with 15 bases sitting between them. The CDR3 length is 15 residues. The CDR3 DNA reads TGTGCCAGCAGTTCTCCGCCCAGGCATAGAAACACCATATATTTT. Translating gives CASSSPPRHRNTIYF. Using reference TRBV28 and TRBJ1-3 for the parts outside the CDR3, the full variable domain is DVKVTQSSRYLVKRTGEKVFLECVQDMDHENMFWYRQDPGLGLRLIYFSYDVKMKEKGDIPEGYSVSREKKERFSLILESASTNQTSMYLCASSSPPRHRNTIYFGEGSWLTVV.

The count of this clone is one. V usage is TRBV5-1 and J usage is TRBJ2-7, with 8 bases lining up with TRBD2. The V segment lost 4 bases and the J segment 5 bases; nucleotides outside the gene matches: 11. The germline V gene encodes CDR1 SGHRS and CDR2 YFSETQ. This CDR3 contains 15 residues. CDR3 amino acids: CASSIESGSGNEQYF. As DNA, the CDR3 is TGCGCCAGCAGCATCGAAAGCGGGAGTGGCAACGAGCAGTACTTC.

V and J are TRBV20-1 and TRBJ2-7, with D possibly matching TRBD1 (6 bases). The CDR3 totals 11 residues. Trimming stripped 1 base from V and 6 bases from J, with 7 bases between. Germline V gene data show CDR1 as DFQATT and CDR2 as SNEGSKA (reference sequence). Written as DNA, the CDR3 is TGCAGTGCTAGAGTACAGGGCGAGCAGTACTTC. The encoded protein is CSARVQGEQYF.

The genes are TRBV5-1 and TRBJ1-2; D ambiguous. CDR1 and CDR2 (germline): SGHRS, YFSETQ. V was pared by 0 bases and J by 4 bases, with 7 bases between. The CDR3 sequence is 13 residues long. DNA for the CDR3: TGCGCCAGCAGCTTGGATGGGAGCTATGGCTACACCTTC. It yields the protein CASSLDGSYGYTF. Combining the CDR3 with reference TRBV5-1 and TRBJ1-2 gives the whole variable domain KAGVTQTPRYLIKTRGQQVTLSCSPISGHRSVSWYQQTPGQGLQFLFEYFSETQRNKGNFPGRFSGRQFSNSRSEMNVSTLELGDSALYLCASSLDGSYGYTFGSGTRLTVV.

The V gene is TRBV19, the J gene TRBJ1-5; D not certain. The CDR3 totals 13 residues. CDR1 LNHDA and CDR2 SQIVND come from the germline V gene (reference sequence). V lost 4 bases to trimming and J lost 6 bases, with 10 bases between them. CDR3 amino acids: CASSSPGLQPQHF. For the CDR3, the DNA is TGTGCCAGTAGTAGCCCTGGGCTTCAGCCCCAGCATTTT.

This clone was counted between two and nine times. The J gene is TRBJ2-5, the V gene TRBV29-1; D gene uncertain. Germline-derived CDR1 and CDR2 are SQVTM and ANQGSEA. The germline V and J ends were trimmed by 4 bases and 0 bases, with 6 bases remaining between them. This CDR3 comprises 12 residues. The CDR3, as DNA: TGCAGCGTTGCGTCGTACCAAGAGACCCAGTACTTC. It encodes CSVASYQETQYF.

On this clone: Additional DNA sequences in this sample encode the identical CDR3. The rearrangement links TRBV29-1 to TRBJ2-3, with 10 positions matching TRBD1. From germline, CDR1 is SQVTM and CDR2 ANQGSEA. V shed 6 bases, J shed 1 base, and the junction held 1 base outside the gene matches. The CDR3 has 13 residues. CDR3 nucleotides: TGCAGCGTAGGACAGGGGGGCACAGATACGCAGTATTTT. As protein: CSVGQGGTDTQYF.

This clone has just a few counts. This CDR3 is CASSQGTVTAYNSPLHF. The CDR3, as DNA: TGCGCCAGCAGCCAAGGGACCGTGACAGCTTATAATTCACCCCTCCACTTT. V is TRBV4-1 and J is TRBJ1-6, with D possibly matching TRBD1 (5 bases). This CDR3 region has 17 residues. The germline gives CDR1 MGHRA, CDR2 YSYEKL. V lost 1 base to trimming and J lost 4 bases, with 14 bases between them.

CDR3 region: CASSIVDGRSSEQYF. The DNA for the CDR3 is TGTGCCAGTAGTATAGTAGATGGGAGGTCCAGCGAGCAGTACTTC. The chain uses TRBV19 and TRBJ2-7; a possible D gene is TRBD2 (6 bases). This CDR3 spans 15 amino acids. Germline CDR1 and CDR2: LNHDA and SQIVND (reference sequence). The V and J ends lost 1 base and 6 bases respectively, with 16 bases between them. Filled out from reference TRBV19 and TRBJ2-7, the complete variable domain reads DGGITQSPKYLFRKEGQNVTLSCEQNLNHDAMYWYRQDPGQGLRLIYYSQIVNDFQKGDIAEGYSVSREKKESFPLTVTSAQKNPTAFYLCASSIVDGRSSEQYFGPGTRLTVT.

The chain couples TRBV10-2 to TRBJ2-5, with TRBD2 matching over 11 bases. The CDR3 totals 16 residues. Trimming at V came to 6 bases and at J to 5 bases, leaving 11 bases not matched to a gene. Germline CDR1 WSHSY, CDR2 SAAADI. The CDR3 region has the DNA TGCGCCAGCAGCCTCCGACTAGCGGGAAGTCTGGAGACCCAGTACTTC. Protein product: CASSLRLAGSLETQYF.

This clone occurred once. The chain is built from TRBV6-4 and TRBJ1-1; D is unclear. The V end was cut by 3 bases, the J end by 5 bases, with 10 bases between. CDR3 length equals 13 residues. Germline CDR1 is MRHNA and CDR2 is SNTAGT. This CDR3 reads CASSELEGTEAFF. The CDR3 coding sequence is TGTGCCAGCAGTGAACTAGAAGGGACTGAAGCTTTCTTT.

This clone occurred once. This chain joins TRBV19 and TRBJ1-1; maybe TRBD1 (6 bases). Germline assignment: CDR1 LNHDA and CDR2 SQIVND (reference sequence). The CDR3 spans 14 residues. Trimming left V 6 bases short and J 6 bases short, with 17 bases between. The CDR3 sequence is CASRAGASFAEAFF. The CDR3 nucleotides read TGTGCCAGTAGGGCAGGGGCTTCTTTCGCTGAAGCTTTCTTT. Together with reference TRBV19 and TRBJ1-1, the CDR3 gives the full variable domain: DGGITQSPKYLFRKEGQNVTLSCEQNLNHDAMYWYRQDPGQGLRLIYYSQIVNDFQKGDIAEGYSVSREKKESFPLTVTSAQKNPTAFYLCASRAGASFAEAFFGQGTRLTVV.

This clone is a singleton in its sample. The V call is TRBV15, the J call TRBJ1-1, with D maybe TRBD1 (5 bases). Germline V gene data show CDR1 as LNHNV and CDR2 as YYDKDF (reference sequence). Trimming removed 4 bases from V and 0 bases from J, with 9 bases in between. The CDR3 runs to 14 residues. CDR3 in DNA: TGTGCCACCAGCACCCTGACAGTGAACACTGAAGCTTTCTTT. Its protein is CATSTLTVNTEAFF.

The chain couples TRBV9 to TRBJ2-3; TRBD2 aligns across 7 bases. The CDR3 runs to 15 residues. Per germline, CDR1 SGDLS and CDR2 YYNGEE. The junction had 6 bases not matched to a gene; V was cut back by 1 base and J by 4 bases. In nucleotides, the CDR3 is TGTGCCAGCAGCGTACAGACTAGCCCCCCAGATACGCAGTATTTT. This codes for CASSVQTSPPDTQYF.

The table lists this clone with a count of one. The chain recombines TRBV4-2 with TRBJ2-3; TRBD2 matches 10 bases. CDR1 is LGHNA and CDR2 is YNFKEQ in the germline V gene. After removal of 4 bases from V and 4 bases from J, the junction contained 11 bases not matched to a gene. CDR3 size: 17 residues. DNA of the CDR3: TGTGCCAGCAGCCTATCCGGTCGGCTAGCGGGGGCAGATACGCAGTATTTT. Residues: CASSLSGRLAGADTQYF.

The chain combines TRBV12-3 or TRBV12-4 with TRBJ1-2; D ambiguous. V was cut by 3 bases and J by 8 bases, with 10 bases left in between. This CDR3 is 12 amino acids long. CDR3 in DNA: TGTGCCAGCAGTTTCCCCCACGGGGGCTACACCTTC. As protein: CASSFPHGGYTF.

The chain couples TRBV7-9 to TRBJ2-1; 7 bases map to TRBD2. V was clipped by 1 base and J by 6 bases; unmatched bases: 6. The germline V gene has CDR1 SEHNR and CDR2 FQNEAQ (reference sequence). The CDR3 runs 15 residues. CDR3: CASSLVLADLNEQFF. The CDR3 nucleotides are TGTGCCAGCAGCTTAGTTCTAGCGGACCTCAATGAGCAGTTCTTC.

V and J are TRBV6-2 or TRBV6-3 and TRBJ1-5; no clear D gene. This CDR3 is built from 14 residues. V gave up 3 bases and J gave up 7 bases, with 13 bases separating them. CDR1 is MNHEY, CDR2 SVGEGT, per germline. The DNA of the CDR3 is TGTGCCAGCAGTTATTACCCGCAGAAGCAGCCCCAGCATTTT. Translation gives CASSYYPQKQPQHF.

The chain is built from TRBV6-6 and TRBJ1-1; TRBD1 matches 7 bases. V was pared by 5 bases and J by 2 bases, with 17 bases of the junction left unmatched. This CDR3 comprises 18 residues. Germline CDR1 and CDR2: MNHNY and SVGAGI (reference sequence). This CDR3 reads CASSPYFGTASSNTEAFF. The CDR3 DNA is TGTGCCAGCAGTCCCTATTTTGGGACAGCCAGTTCAAACACTGAAGCTTTCTTT.

The count of this clone is one. This chain connects TRBV7-2 to TRBJ1-2, with D possibly matching TRBD1 (5 bases). Germline CDR1 is SGHTA and CDR2 is FQGNSA. There are 14 residues in the CDR3. The germline V and J ends were trimmed by 6 bases and 2 bases, with 13 bases remaining between them. The CDR3 region is CASSPRDLNYGYTF. The CDR3 bases are TGTGCCAGCAGTCCTCGGGACTTGAACTATGGCTACACCTTC.

The genes are TRBV5-1 and TRBJ1-6; D not resolved. This CDR3 contains 15 residues. V gave up 0 bases and J gave up 0 bases, with 4 bases separating them. Per the germline V gene, CDR1 is SGHRS and CDR2 is YFSETQ. The CDR3 region is CASSLVASYNSPLHF. In nucleotides, the CDR3 is TGCGCCAGCAGCTTGGTAGCCTCCTATAATTCACCCCTCCACTTT.

The V and J genes are TRBV19 and TRBJ1-2; TRBD1 is a possible D gene (6 bases). CDR3 size: 14 residues. Germline V gene sequence: CDR1 LNHDA, CDR2 SQIVND (reference sequence). The V and J ends lost 6 bases and 5 bases respectively, with 16 bases between them. DNA for the CDR3: TGTGCCAGTAGACCCCTGACAGGCCTATATGGCTACACCTTC. It is translated as CASRPLTGLYGYTF.

This chain joins TRBV11-2 and TRBJ1-5; TRBD1 aligns across 7 bases. The CDR3 runs 14 residues. V dropped 5 bases and J dropped 7; count of bases not matched to a gene: 8. Germline V gene lookup returns CDR1 SGHAT and CDR2 FQNNGV. This CDR3 is CASSQDREGQPQHF. The CDR3, as DNA: TGTGCCAGCAGCCAAGACAGGGAAGGCCAGCCCCAGCATTTT.

The chain is built from TRBV19 and TRBJ1-2; the D gene is possibly TRBD1 (6 bases). This CDR3 is built from 15 residues. Trimming took 5 bases from V and 4 from J, leaving 17 bases between them. Germline V CDR1 and CDR2: LNHDA, SQIVND (reference sequence). The CDR3 DNA follows: TGTGCCAGTAGTGTCAGGGGCCCGGGTCGCTATGGCTACACCTTC. Its translation is CASSVRGPGRYGYTF.

V usage is TRBV9 and J usage is TRBJ1-2; 11 nucleotides match TRBD1. The CDR3 is 16 residues long. Germline CDR1 and CDR2: SGDLS and YYNGEE. The junction had 9 bases not matched to a gene; V was cut back by 4 bases and J by 4 bases. The CDR3 spells CASSFDPGQGGYGYTF. In DNA, the CDR3 is TGTGCCAGCAGCTTCGACCCGGGACAGGGGGGCTATGGCTACACCTTC.

This clone was seen a handful of times. The CDR3 region is CASRVDSPYGYTF. DNA of the CDR3: TGTGCCAGCAGAGTAGACAGCCCCTATGGCTACACCTTC. V and J are TRBV2 and TRBJ1-2, with D maybe TRBD1 (5 bases). The germline V and J ends were trimmed by 6 bases and 4 bases, with 12 bases remaining between them. The CDR3 totals 13 residues. Germline V gene lookup returns CDR1 SNHLY and CDR2 FYNNEI.

The rearrangement links TRBV5-8 to TRBJ2-7; TRBD1 aligns across 9 bases. J was trimmed by 2 bases and V by 4 bases; bases with no gene match: 13. This CDR3 is built from 17 residues. From germline, CDR1 is SGHTS and CDR2 YDEGEE. CDR3 sequence reads: CASSLHLRDRVPYEQYF. The CDR3 region has the DNA TGTGCCAGCAGCCTGCATCTCCGGGACAGGGTCCCCTACGAGCAGTACTTC.

This chain connects TRBV9 to TRBJ1-3; 7 nucleotides align to TRBD1. The CDR3 has 17 residues. Per germline, CDR1 SGDLS and CDR2 YYNGEE. Trimming took 4 bases from V and 0 from J; bases not matched to a gene: 10. Here the CDR3 DNA reads TGTGCCAGCAGCCCGAGACAGGGACCGAGCTCTGGAAACACCATATATTTT. Translated, it gives CASSPRQGPSSGNTIYF.

The CDR3 region is CASSVRTGEGYEQYF. The CDR3 DNA follows: TGTGCCAGCAGCGTCCGGACAGGGGAAGGCTACGAGCAGTACTTC. The rearrangement uses TRBV7-6 and TRBJ2-7, with TRBD1 matching over 9 bases. The CDR3 sequence is 15 residues long. CDR1 and CDR2 (germline): SGHVS, FNYEAQ. V shed 5 bases, J shed 3 bases, and the junction held 8 bases outside the gene matches.